This T cell receptor beta chain is drawn from a study of cytotoxic CD8 clonotypes in ibrutinib-treated CLL. Background on the study: Response samples were obtained once patients had received a median about 12 months of treatment, range 6 to 36.

The CDR3 extends over 15 amino acids. V lost 2 bases to trimming and J lost 4 bases; unmatched junction nucleotides: 6. Germline lookup yields CDR1 LNHDA and CDR2 SQIVND (reference sequence). Measured with immunoSEQ multiplex PCR; TCRdb has only the in-frame clones, and not every one. The repertoire includes roughly 300,000 clones, 76% of them detected once, and about 5.7% sits in the top ten. This sample comprised PBMCs, obtained at disease progression, from a patient treated with ibrutinib. The J gene is TRBJ2-7, the V gene TRBV19, with 9 positions matching TRBD2. This receptor was obtained from a human donor with chronic lymphocytic leukemia. The CDR3 sequence: CASSISGRIGYEQYF. In DNA, the CDR3 is TGTGCCAGTAGTATAAGCGGGAGGATAGGTTACGAGCAGTACTTC.